Presented here are 27 T cell receptor beta chains from one specimen sequenced in a study. The sorted Tregs were CD4+CD25+CD127-/low cells. TCRdb processed the 5' RACE reads anew with MiXCR; each CDR3 protein has one entry. This table has about 57,000 distinct CDR3 sequences, roughly 25% appearing once. The sequenced sample consisted of tumor-infiltrating Tregs sorted from the breast tumor. The receptor set was obtained from a female donor with breast cancer.

This chain connects TRBV5-1 to TRBJ1-1; D unresolved. V lost 0 bases, J lost 0 bases, and 9 bases lay in between. Germline CDR1 SGHRS, CDR2 YFSETQ. The CDR3 is made up of 15 amino acids. DNA of the CDR3: TGCGCCAGCAGCTTGGTATCGGGATTGAACACTGAAGCTTTCTTT. It is translated as CASSLVSGLNTEAFF.

V and J are TRBV7-2 and TRBJ2-7, with 9 positions matching TRBD2. Germline V gene lookup returns CDR1 SGHTA and CDR2 FQGNSA. With 5 bases clipped from V and 6 bases from J, the junction kept 11 bases outside the gene matches. The CDR3 totals 15 residues. CDR3 coding DNA: TGTGCCAGCAGCGAACCTGGACTAGCGAGAACCGAGCAGTACTTC. It specifies CASSEPGLARTEQYF.

Details on this clonotype: A read error may explain this, as a much larger clone is one base away. V usage is TRBV7-2 and J usage is TRBJ1-3, with a weak D call TRBD1 (6 bases). This CDR3 comprises 15 residues. CDR1 and CDR2 from the germline V gene are SGHTA and FQGNSA. In nucleotides, the CDR3 is TGTGCCAGCAGCTCGACCGGGGGCTCTGGAGACACCATATATTTT. It specifies CASSSTGGSGDTIYF.

V and J are TRBV6-6 and TRBJ1-1; no firm D call. Germline-derived CDR1 and CDR2 are MNHNY and SVGAGI (reference sequence). V lost 5 bases, J lost 7 bases, and 11 bases lay in between. This CDR3 spans 12 amino acids. The CDR3 region is CASSLVSYEAFF. The CDR3 nucleotides read TGTGCCAGCAGTCTCGTGAGCTATGAAGCTTTCTTT.

The rearrangement uses TRBV29-1 and TRBJ2-5; tentative D call: TRBD1 (6 bases). The V end lost 4 bases, the J end lost 1 base, and 10 bases lay between the germline ends. The CDR3 runs to 13 residues. Germline V gene sequence: CDR1 SQVTM, CDR2 ANQGSEA. The chain's CDR3 is CSVVWGLQETQYF. The CDR3 region has the DNA TGCAGCGTTGTTTGGGGGCTCCAAGAGACCCAGTACTTC.

A word on this clonotype: One end of the junction is discordant with germline, which a read error may explain. This sequence joins TRBV6-5 and TRBJ1-6; 8 positions agree with TRBD1. This CDR3 is 15 amino acids long. Germline V gene data show CDR1 as MNHEY and CDR2 as SVGAGI. The CDR3 here is CAGSYSMTGDSPLHF. The CDR3 region has the DNA TGTGCCGGCAGTTACTCGATGACAGGGGATTCACCCCTCCACTTT.

There are a few counts of this clonotype. This may arise from a read error, as a much more abundant clone is one base away. The chain has TRBV20-1 and TRBJ2-5, with 11 bases matching TRBD2. CDR1 is DFQATT and CDR2 is SNEGSKA in the germline V gene (reference sequence). Germline trimming cut 6 bases from V and 3 bases from J; bases unmatched to any gene: 15. This CDR3 region has 17 residues. The CDR3 loop is CSALADSGRAWEETQYF. The CDR3 nucleotides are TGCAGTGCCCTTGCTGATAGCGGGAGGGCCTGGGAAGAGACCCAGTACTTC.

This chain uses TRBV9 with TRBJ1-3, with D unresolved. Germline V lookup: CDR1 SGDLS, CDR2 YYNGEE. V lost 0 bases, J lost 1 base, and 11 bases lay in between. CDR3 size: 16 residues. The CDR3 sequence: CASSVAPSRSGNTIYF. The DNA of the CDR3 is TGTGCCAGCAGCGTAGCCCCCAGTCGATCTGGAAACACCATATATTTT.

This clonotype was detected only a few times. The chain employs TRBV5-1 and TRBJ2-1; D is unresolved. The CDR3 runs 14 residues. The germline CDR1 and CDR2 sequences are SGHRS and YFSETQ. The V and J ends lost 2 bases and 12 bases respectively, with 18 bases between them. CDR3 in amino acids: CASSLGQPTDGQFF. The CDR3 DNA is TGCGCCAGCAGCTTAGGTCAGCCGACGGACGGGCAGTTCTTC.

The chain links TRBV20-1 to TRBJ2-7; 9 bases line up with TRBD1. This CDR3 region has 12 residues. Germline CDR1 reads DFQATT; CDR2 reads SNEGSKA (reference sequence). The trim removed 3 bases at V and 6 bases at J, leaving 3 bases unmatched. The CDR3 DNA reads as TGCAGTGCTAGGGGGACAGGGACCGAGCAGTACTTC. This codes for CSARGTGTEQYF.

This clonotype was counted at least ten times. One end of the junction varies from germline; a read error may be responsible. The chain uses TRBV7-7 and TRBJ1-5; D gene unclear. CDR3 size: 15 residues. Germline V gene sequence: CDR1 SSHAT, CDR2 FNYEAQ (reference sequence). CDR3 nucleotide sequence: TGTGCTAGCAACCTGACGACTAGGCGCAATCAGCCCCAGCATTTT. Residues: CASNLTTRRNQPQHF.

Comments on this clonotype: Given the absence of the conserved phenylalanine or tryptophan at the CDR3 end, a read error is likely. The chain carries TRBV28 and TRBJ2-7; 8 bases are a match to TRBD2. V lost 5 bases to trimming and J lost 2 bases; unmatched junction nucleotides: 5. CDR3 length equals 14 residues. Per the germline V gene, CDR1 is MDHEN and CDR2 is SYDVKM. CDR3 DNA sequence: TGTGCCAGCAGTCCACTAGCGGAGGCCTACGAGCAGTACTCC. Its translation: CASSPLAEAYEQYS.

The chain combines TRBV25-1 with TRBJ1-6, with 9 bases that match TRBD1. Germline V gives CDR1 MGHDK, CDR2 SYGVNS. The CDR3 has 16 amino acids. V was pared by 2 bases and J by 10 bases, with 9 bases of the junction left unmatched. The CDR3 nucleotides read TGTGCCAGCAGTGAACCGGGACAGGGAATTTTATCACCCCTCCACTTT. Protein: CASSEPGQGILSPLHF.

In its sample, this clonotype was seen many times. The gene calls are TRBV20-1 and TRBJ1-3; possibly TRBD1 for D (5 bases). In germline, CDR1 is DFQATT, CDR2 SNEGSKA (reference sequence). This CDR3 is built from 13 residues. The ends were cut back, 4 bases at V and 2 bases at J, with 9 bases in the middle. The CDR3 loop is CSATGFPGNTIYF. The CDR3 DNA reads as TGCAGTGCTACAGGGTTTCCTGGAAACACCATATATTTT.

The chain carries TRBV4-1 and TRBJ2-7, with TRBD2 matching over 9 bases. Losses at the gene ends were 1 base for V and 1 base for J; bases not matched to a gene: 11. Germline loops: CDR1 MGHRA, CDR2 YSYEKL. CDR3 size: 18 residues. The chain's CDR3 is CASSQGRLAATSSYEQYF. CDR3 DNA sequence: TGCGCCAGCAGCCAAGGCCGACTAGCGGCTACTTCTTCCTACGAGCAGTACTTC.

As to this clonotype: One end of the junction is discordant with germline, which a read error may explain. The chain links TRBV15 to TRBJ2-7; TRBD2 matches 11 bases. Germline assignment: CDR1 LNHNV and CDR2 YYDKDF (reference sequence). This CDR3 is built from 13 residues. The CDR3 bases are TGTGCCACCAGCAGGGGGACTAGCGGCGAGCGGTACTTC. It translates to CATSRGTSGERYF.

The table lists this clonotype with a few counts. One base away lies a much larger clone, so this may be a sequencing read error. This chain joins TRBV15 and TRBJ2-5; 14 nucleotides agree with TRBD2. The CDR3 is 16 residues long. CDR1 is LNHNV and CDR2 is YYDKDF in the germline V gene (reference sequence). This chain's CDR3 is CATSRPGTSGRETRYF. DNA for the CDR3: TGTGCCACCAGCAGACCCGGGACTAGCGGGAGAGAGACCCGGTACTTC.

Only a few counts were recorded for this clonotype. CDR3 bases: TGTGCCAGCAGTGAAGCAGGGGGGACCTACGAGCAGTACTTC. The encoded protein is CASSEAGGTYEQYF. V and J are TRBV6-1 and TRBJ2-7; perhaps D is TRBD1 or TRBD2 (6 bases each). Germline V CDR1 and CDR2: MNHNS, SASEGT. Trimming removed 0 bases at V and 2 bases at J, with 8 bases between. CDR3 length: 14 residues.

This chain joins TRBV4-3 and TRBJ2-3; the match to TRBD2 covers 7 bases. The CDR3 consists of 16 residues. Looked up from germline, CDR1 is LGHNA and CDR2 is YSLEER. V shed 0 bases, J shed 4 bases, and the junction held 7 bases outside the gene matches. CDR3 sequence: CASSQDHGLAADTQYF. The CDR3 nucleotides read TGCGCCAGCAGCCAAGACCATGGGCTAGCGGCAGATACGCAGTATTTT.

Regarding this clonotype: Given a much more abundant clone one base away, this may be a read error. V gene TRBV11-2 combines with J gene TRBJ2-3; D is perhaps TRBD1 (8 bases). Germline CDR1 and CDR2: SGHAT and FQNNGV. This CDR3 contains 16 residues. The CDR3 DNA sequence: TGTGCCAGCAGCAACGAGGGGGGGACAGGCACAGATACGCAGTTTTTT. Amino acids: CASSNEGGTGTDTQFF.

A note on this clonotype: A much larger clone sits a single nucleotide away, making a read error possible. The chain uses TRBV4-3 and TRBJ1-1; D is ambiguous. CDR1 is LGHNA, CDR2 YSLEER, per germline. The V end lost 8 bases, the J end lost 0 bases, and 10 bases lay between the germline ends. The CDR3 has 13 amino acids. The CDR3, as DNA: TGCGCCAGCTGCCGAGCAGTGAACACTGAAGCTTTCTTT. Its protein product is CASCRAVNTEAFF.

This clonotype was seen at least ten times. V gene TRBV5-1 combines with J gene TRBJ2-3; the D gene is possibly TRBD2 (5 bases). Germline V gene lookup returns CDR1 SGHRS and CDR2 YFSETQ. CDR3 size: 14 residues. V shed 7 bases and J shed 2 bases, with 14 bases lying between them. CDR3 region: CASERLPYTDTQYF. Written as DNA, the CDR3 is TGCGCCAGCGAAAGACTACCCTACACAGATACGCAGTATTTT.

This clonotype was seen repeatedly, ten times or more. The V and J genes are TRBV20-1 and TRBJ2-7; 8 bases map to TRBD2. Trimming cost V 6 bases and J 7 bases; bases outside gene matches: 17. Per the germline V gene, CDR1 is DFQATT and CDR2 is SNEGSKA (reference sequence). This CDR3 contains 15 residues. CDR3 amino acids: CSAETASGFPGEQYF. CDR3 DNA sequence: TGCAGTGCCGAGACGGCTAGCGGGTTCCCTGGGGAGCAGTACTTC.

J is TRBJ1-1 and V is TRBV3-1; 7 bases are a match to TRBD1. Germline V gives CDR1 LGHDT, CDR2 YNNKEL (reference sequence). This CDR3 contains 16 residues. V gave up 9 bases and J gave up 5 bases; unmatched junction bases: 18. The CDR3 bases are TGTGCCAGTCTTCTACTCGCAGGGGGAGGATGGACTGAAGCTTTCTTT. Amino acid sequence: CASLLLAGGGWTEAFF.

V and J are TRBV29-1 and TRBJ2-3; 7 bases align to TRBD2. With 5 bases clipped from V and 4 bases from J, the junction kept 9 bases outside the gene matches. The CDR3 extends over 14 amino acids. Looked up from germline, CDR1 is SQVTM and CDR2 is ANQGSEA. The CDR3 sequence is CSVPASGVADTQYF. The CDR3 DNA sequence: TGCAGCGTTCCGGCTAGCGGAGTCGCAGATACGCAGTATTTT.

J is TRBJ2-3 and V is TRBV4-3; 10 bases match TRBD2. Trimming cost V 1 base and J 5 bases; bases outside gene matches: 6. This CDR3 contains 16 residues. CDR1 is LGHNA, CDR2 YSLEER, per germline. The CDR3 coding sequence is TGCGCCAGCAGCCAAGCTCCCGCTAGCGGGAGAGATACGCAGTATTTT. As protein: CASSQAPASGRDTQYF.

This clonotype occurred many times. The chain combines TRBV5-1 with TRBJ1-5; D is perhaps TRBD1 (5 bases). Per the germline V gene, CDR1 is SGHRS and CDR2 is YFSETQ. V lost 2 bases to trimming and J lost 4 bases, with 10 bases between them. CDR3 length: 14 amino acids. The CDR3 loop reads CASSLGAENQPQHF. The CDR3 nucleotides read TGCGCCAGCAGCTTAGGGGCAGAAAATCAGCCCCAGCATTTT.